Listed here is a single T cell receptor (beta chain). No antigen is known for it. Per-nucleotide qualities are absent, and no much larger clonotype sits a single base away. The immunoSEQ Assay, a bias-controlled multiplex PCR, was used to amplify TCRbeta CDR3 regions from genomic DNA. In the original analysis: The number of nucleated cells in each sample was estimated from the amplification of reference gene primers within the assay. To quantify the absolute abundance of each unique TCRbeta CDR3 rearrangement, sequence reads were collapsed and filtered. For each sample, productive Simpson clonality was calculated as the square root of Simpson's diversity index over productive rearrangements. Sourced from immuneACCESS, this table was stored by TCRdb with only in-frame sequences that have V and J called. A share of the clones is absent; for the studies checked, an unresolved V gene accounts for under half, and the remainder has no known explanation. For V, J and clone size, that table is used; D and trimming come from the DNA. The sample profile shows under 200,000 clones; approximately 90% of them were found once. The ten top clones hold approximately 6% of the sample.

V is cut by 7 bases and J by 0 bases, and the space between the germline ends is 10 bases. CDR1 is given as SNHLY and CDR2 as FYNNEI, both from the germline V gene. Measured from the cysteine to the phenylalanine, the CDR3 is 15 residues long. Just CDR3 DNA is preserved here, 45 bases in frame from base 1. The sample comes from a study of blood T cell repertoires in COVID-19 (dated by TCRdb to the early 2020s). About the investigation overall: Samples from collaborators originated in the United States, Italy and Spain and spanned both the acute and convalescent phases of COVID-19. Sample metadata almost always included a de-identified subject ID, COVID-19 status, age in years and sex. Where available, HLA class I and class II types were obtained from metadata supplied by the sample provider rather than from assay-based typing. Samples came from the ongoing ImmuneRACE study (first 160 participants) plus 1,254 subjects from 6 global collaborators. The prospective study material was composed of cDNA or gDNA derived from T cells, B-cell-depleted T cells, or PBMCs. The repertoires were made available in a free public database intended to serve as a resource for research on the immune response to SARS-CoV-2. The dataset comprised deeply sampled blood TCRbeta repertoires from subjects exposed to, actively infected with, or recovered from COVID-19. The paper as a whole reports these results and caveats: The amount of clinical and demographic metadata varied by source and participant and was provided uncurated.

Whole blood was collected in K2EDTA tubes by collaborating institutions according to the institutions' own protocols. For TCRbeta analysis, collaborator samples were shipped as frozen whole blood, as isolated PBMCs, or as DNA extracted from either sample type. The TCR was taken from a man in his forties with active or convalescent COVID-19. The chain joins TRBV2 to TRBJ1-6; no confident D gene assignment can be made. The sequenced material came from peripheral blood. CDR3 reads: CASKSESSYNSPLHF. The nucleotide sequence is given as TGTGCCAGCAAGTCCGAGAGCTCCTATAATTCACCCCTCCACTTT.